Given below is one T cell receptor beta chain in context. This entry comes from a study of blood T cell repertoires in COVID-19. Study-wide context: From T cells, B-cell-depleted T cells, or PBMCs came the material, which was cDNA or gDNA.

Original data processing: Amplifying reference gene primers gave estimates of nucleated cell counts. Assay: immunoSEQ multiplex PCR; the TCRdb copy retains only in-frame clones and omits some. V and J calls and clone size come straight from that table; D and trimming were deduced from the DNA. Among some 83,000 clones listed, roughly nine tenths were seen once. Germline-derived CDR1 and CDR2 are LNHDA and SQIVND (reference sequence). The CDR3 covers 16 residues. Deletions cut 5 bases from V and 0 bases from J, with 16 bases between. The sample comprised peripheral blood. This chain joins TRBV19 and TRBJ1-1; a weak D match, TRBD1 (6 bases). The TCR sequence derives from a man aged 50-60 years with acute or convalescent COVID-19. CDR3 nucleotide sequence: TGTGCCAGTAGTCCCCGTAGAGGGGGAATGAACACTGAAGCTTTCTTT. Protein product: CASSPRRGGMNTEAFF.